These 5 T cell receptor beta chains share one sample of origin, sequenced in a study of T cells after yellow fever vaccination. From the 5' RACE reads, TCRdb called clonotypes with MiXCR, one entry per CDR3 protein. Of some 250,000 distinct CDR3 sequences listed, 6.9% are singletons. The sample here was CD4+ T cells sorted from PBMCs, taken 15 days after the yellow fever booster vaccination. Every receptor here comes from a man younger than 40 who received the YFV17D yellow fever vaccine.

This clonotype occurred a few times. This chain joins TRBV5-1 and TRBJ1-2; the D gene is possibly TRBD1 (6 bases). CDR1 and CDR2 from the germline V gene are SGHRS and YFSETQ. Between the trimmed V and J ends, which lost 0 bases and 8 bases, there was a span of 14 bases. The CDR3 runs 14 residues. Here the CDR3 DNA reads TGCGCCAGCAGCTTGGCTGCAGGGGCGCCGGGCTACACCTTC. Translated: CASSLAAGAPGYTF. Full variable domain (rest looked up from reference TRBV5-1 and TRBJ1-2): KAGVTQTPRYLIKTRGQQVTLSCSPISGHRSVSWYQQTPGQGLQFLFEYFSETQRNKGNFPGRFSGRQFSNSRSEMNVSTLELGDSALYLCASSLAAGAPGYTFGSGTRLTVV.

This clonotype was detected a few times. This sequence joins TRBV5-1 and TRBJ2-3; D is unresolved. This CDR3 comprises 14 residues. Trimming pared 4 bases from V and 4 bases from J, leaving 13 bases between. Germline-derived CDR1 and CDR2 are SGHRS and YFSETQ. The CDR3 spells CASSIDQPSDTQYF. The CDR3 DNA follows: TGCGCCAGCAGCATAGATCAACCCTCAGATACGCAGTATTTT.

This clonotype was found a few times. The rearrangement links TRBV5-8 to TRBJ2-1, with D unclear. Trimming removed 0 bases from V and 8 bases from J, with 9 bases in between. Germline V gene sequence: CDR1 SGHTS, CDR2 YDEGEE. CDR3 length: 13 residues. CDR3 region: CASSLAIADEQFF. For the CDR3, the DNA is TGTGCCAGCAGCTTGGCTATAGCTGATGAGCAGTTCTTC.

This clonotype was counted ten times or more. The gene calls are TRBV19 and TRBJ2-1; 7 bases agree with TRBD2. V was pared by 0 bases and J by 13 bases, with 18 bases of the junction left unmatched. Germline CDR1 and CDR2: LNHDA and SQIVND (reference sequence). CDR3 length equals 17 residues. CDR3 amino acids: CASSIDLERGTMSRQFF. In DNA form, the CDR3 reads TGTGCCAGTAGTATAGATCTTGAGCGGGGCACAATGAGCAGACAGTTCTTC.

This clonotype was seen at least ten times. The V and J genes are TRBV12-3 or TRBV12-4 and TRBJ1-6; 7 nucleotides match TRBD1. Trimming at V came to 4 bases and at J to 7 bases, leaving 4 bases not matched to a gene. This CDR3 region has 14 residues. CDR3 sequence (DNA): TGTGCCAGCAGTTCCTACAGGGGCAATTCACCCCTCCACTTT. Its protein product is CASSSYRGNSPLHF.